This TCR beta chain emerged from a study of blood T cell repertoires in COVID-19. The wider study: Whether acute or convalescent, the COVID-19 samples came from the United States, Italy and Spain. PBMCs, B-cell-depleted T cells, or T cells were the source of the cDNA or gDNA that made up the material.

Per germline, CDR1 LGHNA and CDR2 YSLEER. V was shortened by 4 bases and J by 7 bases, with 19 bases between the two germline ends. CDR3 size: 15 residues. Source study methods: Counts of nucleated cells, estimated from reference gene primer amplification, were obtained. Measured with immunoSEQ multiplex PCR; TCRdb has only the in-frame clones, and not every one. V and J calls and clone size are given by that table; D and trimming were obtained from the DNA. Altogether roughly 180,000 clones are present, 85% being singletons, with the ten largest covering around 5%. Seattle cases were enrolled at active infection and followed longitudinally.

The sequence was obtained from a woman in her fifties or sixties with COVID-19, enrolled during active disease. The sample comprised peripheral blood. The rearrangement links TRBV4-3 to TRBJ1-2; D remains unclear. This CDR3 reads CASSRSQAAEGGYTF. The DNA for the CDR3 is TGCGCCAGCAGCCGCTCCCAGGCGGCGGAGGGTGGCTACACCTTC.